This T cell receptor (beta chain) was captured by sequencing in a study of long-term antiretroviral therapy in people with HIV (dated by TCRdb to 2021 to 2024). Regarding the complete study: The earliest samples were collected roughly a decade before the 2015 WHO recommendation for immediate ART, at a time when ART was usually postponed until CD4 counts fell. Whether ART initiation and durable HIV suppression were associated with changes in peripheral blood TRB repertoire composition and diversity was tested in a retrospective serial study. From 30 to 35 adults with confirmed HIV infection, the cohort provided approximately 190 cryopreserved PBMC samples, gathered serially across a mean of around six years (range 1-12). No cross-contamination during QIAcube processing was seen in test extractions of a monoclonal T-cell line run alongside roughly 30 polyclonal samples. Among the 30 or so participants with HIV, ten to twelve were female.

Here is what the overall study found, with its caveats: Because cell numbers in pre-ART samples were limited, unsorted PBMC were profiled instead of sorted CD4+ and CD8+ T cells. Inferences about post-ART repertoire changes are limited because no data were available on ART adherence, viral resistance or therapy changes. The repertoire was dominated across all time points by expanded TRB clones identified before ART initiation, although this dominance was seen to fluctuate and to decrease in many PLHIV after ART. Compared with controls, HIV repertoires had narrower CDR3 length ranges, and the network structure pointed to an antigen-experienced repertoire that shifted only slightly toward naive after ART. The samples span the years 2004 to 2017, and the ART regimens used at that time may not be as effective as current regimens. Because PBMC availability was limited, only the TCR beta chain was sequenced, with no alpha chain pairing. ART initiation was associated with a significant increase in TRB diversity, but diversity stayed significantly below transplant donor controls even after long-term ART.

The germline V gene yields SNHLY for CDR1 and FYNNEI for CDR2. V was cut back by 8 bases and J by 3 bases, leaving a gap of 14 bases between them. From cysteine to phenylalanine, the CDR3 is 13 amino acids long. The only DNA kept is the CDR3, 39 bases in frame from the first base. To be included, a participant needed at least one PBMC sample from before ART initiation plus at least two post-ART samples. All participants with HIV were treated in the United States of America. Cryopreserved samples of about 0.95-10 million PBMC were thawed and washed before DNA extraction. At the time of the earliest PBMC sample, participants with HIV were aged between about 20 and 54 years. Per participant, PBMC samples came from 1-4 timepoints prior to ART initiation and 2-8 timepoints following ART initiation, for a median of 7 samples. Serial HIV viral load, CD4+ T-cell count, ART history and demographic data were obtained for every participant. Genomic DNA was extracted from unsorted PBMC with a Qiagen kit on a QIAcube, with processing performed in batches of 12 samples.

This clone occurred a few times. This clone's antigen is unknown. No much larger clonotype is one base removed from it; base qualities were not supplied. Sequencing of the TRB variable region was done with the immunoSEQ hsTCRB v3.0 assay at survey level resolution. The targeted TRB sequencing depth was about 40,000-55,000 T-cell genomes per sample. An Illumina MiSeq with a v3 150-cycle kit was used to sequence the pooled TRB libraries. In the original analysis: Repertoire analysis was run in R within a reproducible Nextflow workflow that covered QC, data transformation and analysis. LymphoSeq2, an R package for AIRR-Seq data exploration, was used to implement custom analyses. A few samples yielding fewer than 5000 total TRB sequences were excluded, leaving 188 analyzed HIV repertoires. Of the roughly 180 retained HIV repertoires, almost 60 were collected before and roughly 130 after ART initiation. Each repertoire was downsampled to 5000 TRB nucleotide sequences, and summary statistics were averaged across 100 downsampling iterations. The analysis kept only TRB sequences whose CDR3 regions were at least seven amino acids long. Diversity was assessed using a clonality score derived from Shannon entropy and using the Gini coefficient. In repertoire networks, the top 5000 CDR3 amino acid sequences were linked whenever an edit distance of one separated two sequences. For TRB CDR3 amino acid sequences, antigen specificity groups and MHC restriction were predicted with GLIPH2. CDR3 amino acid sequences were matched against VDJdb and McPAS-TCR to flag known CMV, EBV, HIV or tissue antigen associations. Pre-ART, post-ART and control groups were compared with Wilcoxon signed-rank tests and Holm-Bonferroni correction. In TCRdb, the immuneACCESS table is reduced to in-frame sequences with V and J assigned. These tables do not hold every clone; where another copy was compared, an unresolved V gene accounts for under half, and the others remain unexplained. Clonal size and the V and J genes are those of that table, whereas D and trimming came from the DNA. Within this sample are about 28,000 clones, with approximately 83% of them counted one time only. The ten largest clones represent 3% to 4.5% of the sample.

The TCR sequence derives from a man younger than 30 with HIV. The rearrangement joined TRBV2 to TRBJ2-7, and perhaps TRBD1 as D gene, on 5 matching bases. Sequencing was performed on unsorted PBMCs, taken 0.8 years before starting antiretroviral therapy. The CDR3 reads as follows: CASHRRTSYEQYF. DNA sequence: TGTGCCAGCCACAGGCGAACGAGCTACGAGCAGTACTTC.